There are many counts of the clone carrying this TCR beta chain. What it binds is unknown. Template came from bulk tumor genomic DNA, at around 630 ng per sample. Spaced far apart, several biopsies were taken from each primary tumor during surgery. Patients with untreated, newly diagnosed non-small cell lung cancer underwent curative surgery. Each donor was a newly diagnosed non-small cell lung cancer patient undergoing surgery with curative intent. The data stem from a study of immune heterogeneity within non-small cell lung tumors. Study overall: Among the tumors, 4 were squamous cell carcinomas, ten to eleven were non-squamous carcinomas and 1 was not otherwise specified.

Study results and limitations: For local T-cell clonality, the correlation with local tumor mutational burden was moderate but significant (R 0.3 to 0.4). Identical dominant CDR3 beta clonotypes were found recurring across a patient's tumor sites, along with site-unique high-frequency clones.

CDR3 length: 16 amino acids. The V end lost 4 bases, the J end lost 4 bases, and 18 bases lay between the germline ends. Germline V gene data show CDR1 as SGHRS and CDR2 as YFSETQ. Amplifying TCR beta CDR3 involved multiplex PCR carried out with 32 V and 13 J primers. In TCRdb, the multiplex PCR reads were re-called with MiXCR into one record per CDR3 protein. This sample yields about 12,000 distinct CDR3 sequences, of which 23% are seen a single time; under 15% belongs to the top ten. The sequence was obtained from a man between 50 and 59 years old with non-small cell lung cancer. Input material: lung tumor tissue. V gene TRBV5-1 combines with J gene TRBJ2-1; D ambiguous. CDR3 amino acids: CASSALRTASYNEQFF. CDR3 coding DNA: TGCGCCAGCAGCGCCCTTCGGACGGCAAGTTACAATGAGCAGTTCTTC.